These 4 T cell receptor beta chains came from one sample sequenced in a study of T cells after somatic rescue of genetic block. Libraries were prepared by immunoSEQ multiplex PCR; TCRdb keeps only in-frame clonotypes and omits some of them. The table includes 55,000 to 70,000 clones, 85% to 95% detected once. Sequencing input: peripheral blood mononuclear cells (PBMCs). The source of these receptors is a man aged 40-55 years.

The gene calls are TRBV2 and TRBJ1-5; no reliable D call. The CDR3 contains 15 residues. CDR1 SNHLY and CDR2 FYNNEI come from the germline V gene. The V gene lost 4 bases and the J gene lost 2 bases, with 12 bases spanning the gap. The CDR3: CASSVRGIRNQPQHF. The DNA for the CDR3 is TGTGCCAGCAGTGTGAGAGGGATACGCAATCAGCCCCAGCATTTT.

V is TRBV19 and J is TRBJ2-2, with D perhaps matching TRBD1 (6 bases). There are 15 residues in the CDR3. V lost 2 bases and J 3 bases, leaving 10 bases between the germline ends. Per the germline V gene, CDR1 is LNHDA and CDR2 is SQIVND (reference sequence). CDR3 in amino acids: CASSIWTVYTGELFF. The CDR3 nucleotides are TGTGCCAGTAGTATATGGACAGTGTACACCGGGGAGCTGTTTTTT. Complete variable domain (other parts from reference TRBV19 and TRBJ2-2): DGGITQSPKYLFRKEGQNVTLSCEQNLNHDAMYWYRQDPGQGLRLIYYSQIVNDFQKGDIAEGYSVSREKKESFPLTVTSAQKNPTAFYLCASSIWTVYTGELFFGEGSRLTVL.

This chain joins TRBV2 and TRBJ2-4, with 11 bases aligning to TRBD1. This CDR3 is built from 13 residues. Germline trimming cut 10 bases from V and 8 bases from J; bases unmatched to any gene: 7. CDR1 SNHLY and CDR2 FYNNEI come from the germline V gene. The CDR3 loop reads CANRGQGGDIQYF. As DNA, the CDR3 is TGTGCCAACCGGGGACAGGGGGGCGACATTCAGTACTTC.

The chain combines TRBV11-2 with TRBJ2-1, with TRBD1 matching over 9 bases. The CDR3 extends over 17 amino acids. The germline gives CDR1 SGHAT, CDR2 FQNNGV. Trimming cost V 5 bases and J 6 bases; bases outside gene matches: 14. The CDR3 here is CASSPGASWDRVNEQFF. CDR3 in DNA: TGTGCCAGCAGCCCAGGGGCGTCTTGGGACAGGGTCAATGAGCAGTTCTTC.